This entry lists 18 T cell receptor beta chains sequenced from one sample in a study of blood T cell repertoires in COVID-19. TCRdb's copy holds only in-frame clones and misses some; the assay was immunoSEQ multiplex PCR. This sample has 150,000 to 200,000 clones; 70% to 90% occur once, and the top ten carry 2.5%. Sequencing was carried out using peripheral blood. The receptors shown here come from a man aged 40-49 years with active or convalescent COVID-19.

This chain uses TRBV3-1 (or the pseudogene TRBV3-2) with TRBJ2-7; TRBD2 aligns across 8 bases. Trimming removed 4 bases from V and 6 bases from J; junction bases left unmatched: 14. Per the germline V gene, CDR1 is LGHDT and CDR2 is YNNKEL (reference sequence). This CDR3 contains 16 residues. CDR3 coding DNA: TGTGCCAGCAGCCCGGGCGGGGGGCTTTCCCTATCCGAGCAGTACTTC. The encoded protein is CASSPGGGLSLSEQYF.

The table lists this clone with a count of one. The chain couples TRBV4-2 to TRBJ1-1; D not resolved. V dropped 3 bases and J dropped 7 bases, with 9 bases sitting between them. This CDR3 spans 12 amino acids. Germline assignment: CDR1 LGHNA and CDR2 YNFKEQ. The CDR3 sequence is CASSQGGIEAFF. CDR3 coding DNA: TGTGCCAGCAGCCAGGGAGGAATTGAAGCTTTCTTT.

V usage is TRBV11-2 and J usage is TRBJ1-4; no definite D call. CDR1 SGHAT and CDR2 FQNNGV come from the germline V gene. V was clipped by 5 bases and J by 3 bases, with 13 bases between them. The CDR3 contains 15 residues. DNA for the CDR3: TGTGCCAGCAGCATCCGGGGTGGACCTAATGAAAAACTGTTTTTT. This gives the protein CASSIRGGPNEKLFF.

The chain uses TRBV7-9 and TRBJ2-7, with a tentative D call TRBD1 (6 bases). The CDR3 consists of 13 residues. V was pared by 6 bases and J by 5 bases, with 14 bases between. Germline assignment: CDR1 SEHNR and CDR2 FQNEAQ (reference sequence). In DNA form, the CDR3 reads TGTGCCAGCAGTAAAACAGGGTTCGACGAGCAGTACTTC. It codes for CASSKTGFDEQYF.

The CDR3, as DNA: TGTGCCTGGGACAGGGGAGGCTCACCCCTCCACTTT. Encoded protein: CAWDRGGSPLHF. This chain links TRBV30 with TRBJ1-6, with 8 bases aligning to TRBD1. In germline, CDR1 is GTSNPN, CDR2 SVGIG (reference sequence). V gave up 5 bases and J gave up 10 bases; unmatched junction bases: 4. CDR3 size: 12 residues.

The chain uses TRBV6-1 and TRBJ1-1; D is possibly TRBD1 (6 bases). CDR1 MNHNS and CDR2 SASEGT come from the germline V gene. The CDR3 is made up of 14 amino acids. V lost 2 bases to trimming and J lost 4 bases, with 11 bases between them. CDR3 DNA: TGTGCCAGCAGTGAACTGGGGGCTGGCACTGAAGCTTTCTTT. Its translation: CASSELGAGTEAFF.

In this sample, this clone turned up once. A read error may account for a junction end that differs from germline. V is TRBV7-7 and J is TRBJ2-5; 8 bases align to TRBD2. The CDR3 consists of 17 residues. CDR1 and CDR2 from the germline V gene are SSHAT and FNYEAQ (reference sequence). This chain's CDR3 is CASSPQPGAGGGETQYF. For the CDR3, the DNA is TGTGCTAGCAGCCCCCAACCTGGTGCGGGGGGCGGGGAGACCCAGTACTTC.

The chain links TRBV5-1 to TRBJ2-3, with TRBD2 matching over 9 bases. With V trimmed by 4 bases and J by 2 bases, 5 bases remained unmatched. Germline values: CDR1 SGHRS, CDR2 YFSETQ. The CDR3 consists of 15 residues. The CDR3 spells CASSPAGGFTDTQYF. CDR3 DNA: TGCGCCAGCAGCCCGGCGGGGGGGTTCACAGATACGCAGTATTTT.

The rearrangement uses TRBV7-9 and TRBJ2-3, with D perhaps TRBD1 (6 bases). The germline V gene has CDR1 SEHNR and CDR2 FQNEAQ (reference sequence). This CDR3 is 16 amino acids long. V shed 5 bases and J shed 1 base, with 16 bases lying between them. The CDR3 loop is CASSPRGKRGTDTQYF. The CDR3 coding sequence is TGTGCCAGCAGCCCGAGGGGGAAGAGGGGCACAGATACGCAGTATTTT. The full variable domain, rest sourced from reference TRBV7-9 and TRBJ2-3, is DTGVSQNPRHKITKRGQNVTFRCDPISEHNRLYWYRQTLGQGPEFLTYFQNEAQLEKSRLLSDRFSAERPKGSFSTLEIQRTEQGDSAMYLCASSPRGKRGTDTQYFGPGTRLTVL.

This chain joins TRBV20-1 and TRBJ2-7; D is undetermined. The germline gives CDR1 DFQATT, CDR2 SNEGSKA (reference sequence). Trimming cost V 3 bases and J 4 bases, with 7 bases left between them. This CDR3 spans 11 amino acids. CDR3 amino acids: CSARHRYEQYF. The CDR3 DNA reads TGCAGTGCTAGGCACCGGTACGAGCAGTACTTC.

The chain uses TRBV20-1 and TRBJ1-1; D may be TRBD1 (6 bases). Trimming pared 3 bases from V and 5 bases from J, leaving 16 bases between. CDR1 and CDR2 from the germline V gene are DFQATT and SNEGSKA (reference sequence). CDR3 length equals 14 residues. In DNA form, the CDR3 reads TGCAGTGCTAGTCGGCCAGGGGTATCAACTGAAGCTTTCTTT. It yields the protein CSASRPGVSTEAFF.

This chain links TRBV29-1 with TRBJ1-1, with 7 bases that match TRBD1. Germline lookup yields CDR1 SQVTM and CDR2 ANQGSEA. This CDR3 region has 13 residues. The ends lost 3 bases at V and 4 bases at J; junction bases unmatched: 5. Written as DNA, the CDR3 is TGCAGCGTTGATCTCCAGGGGGGCACTGAAGCTTTCTTT. Protein product: CSVDLQGGTEAFF. The full variable domain, rest sourced from reference TRBV29-1 and TRBJ1-1, is SAVISQKPSRDICQRGTSLTIQCQVDSQVTMMFWYRQQPGQSLTLIATANQGSEATYESGFVIDKFPISRPNLTFSTLTVSNMSPEDSSIYLCSVDLQGGTEAFFGQGTRLTVV.

In its sample, this clone was seen once. The V and J genes are TRBV20-1 and TRBJ1-2; D remains unclear. The V end was cut by 3 bases, the J end by 6 bases, with 5 bases between. Germline loops: CDR1 DFQATT, CDR2 SNEGSKA (reference sequence). The CDR3 covers 10 residues. CDR3 nucleotide sequence: TGCAGTGCTAGCGGGGATGGCTACACCTTC. Its protein is CSASGDGYTF.

This clone was counted a single time. J is TRBJ1-4 and V is TRBV30; 7 positions agree with TRBD1. The CDR3 length is 15 residues. Germline V gene sequence: CDR1 GTSNPN, CDR2 SVGIG (reference sequence). J gave up 8 bases and V 3 bases, and 12 bases lay outside the gene matches. This CDR3 reads CAWSGDSDTSEKLFF. The DNA of the CDR3 is TGTGCCTGGAGCGGGGACAGCGACACGTCGGAAAAACTGTTTTTT.

V and J are TRBV15 and TRBJ2-3, with D unresolved. V lost 3 bases and J 0 bases, leaving 10 bases between the germline ends. Germline assignment: CDR1 LNHNV and CDR2 YYDKDF (reference sequence). The CDR3 runs 15 residues. The CDR3 DNA sequence: TGTGCCACCAGCAGCCGTGGCAGAAGCACAGATACGCAGTATTTT. As protein: CATSSRGRSTDTQYF. Drawing the rest from reference TRBV15 and TRBJ2-3, the complete variable domain is DAMVIQNPRYQVTQFGKPVTLSCSQTLNHNVMYWYQQKSSQAPKLLFHYYDKDFNNEADTPDNFQSRRPNTSFCFLDIRSPGLGDTAMYLCATSSRGRSTDTQYFGPGTRLTVL.

CDR3 loop: CASSLGRGANYGYTF. CDR3 in DNA: TGTGCCAGCAGTCTTGGGAGGGGAGCTAACTATGGCTACACCTTC. The chain combines TRBV2 with TRBJ1-2, with D possibly TRBD1 on 5 matching bases. Germline V gene sequence: CDR1 SNHLY, CDR2 FYNNEI. Trimming shortened V by 5 bases and J by 0 bases, and 13 bases separated the two germline ends. The CDR3 is made up of 15 amino acids.

The gene calls are TRBV30 and TRBJ2-1, with 8 nucleotides matching TRBD2. Germline CDR1 is GTSNPN and CDR2 is SVGIG (reference sequence). The CDR3 extends over 12 amino acids. After removal of 3 bases from V and 8 bases from J, the junction contained 3 bases not matched to a gene. DNA for the CDR3: TGTGCCTGGAGCGCCGGGGGGGATGAGCAGTTCTTC. This gives the protein CAWSAGGDEQFF.

This clone was observed a few times. V usage is TRBV19 and J usage is TRBJ2-1; 10 nucleotides align to TRBD2. This CDR3 region has 17 residues. CDR1 and CDR2 from the germline V gene are LNHDA and SQIVND (reference sequence). V was pared by 5 bases and J by 2 bases, with 9 bases of the junction left unmatched. In DNA, the CDR3 is TGTGCCAGTAGTCTTTCGGTCCTAGCGGGGGCCTACAATGAGCAGTTCTTC. Amino acids: CASSLSVLAGAYNEQFF.